This TCR beta chain was profiled in a study of blood T cells in healthy people across ages (dated by TCRdb to between 2015 and 2016). Background on the whole study: In model experiments, template switching captured about one uniquely barcoded TCR beta cDNA molecule for every two T cells. The study measured age-related changes in TCR beta repertoire diversity using deep sequencing normalized with unique cDNA molecular identifiers. Donors were grouped into four age groups: young (average approximately 16 years), middle-aged (less than 40), aged (62) and long-lived (around 80). The study analyzed two additional independent replicas of 1 million unique cDNA reads from the same blood draw for two donors, one aged 18 to 30 and one aged 80 or older.

This clonotype turned up a few times. The antigen this receptor binds is unknown. Per-nucleotide qualities are absent, and no much larger clonotype sits a single base away. Systemically healthy Caucasian individuals from Russia, some 36 in total and aged about 6 to 100 years, were included as donors. Each donor gave around 9.9 milliliters of peripheral blood, collected into EDTA-treated Vacutainer tubes. Ficoll-Paque density-gradient centrifugation was used to isolate PBMCs, with at least 6 million per sample. Trizol reagent was used to extract total RNA from PBMCs, with at least 5 micrograms per sample. The percentages of naive CD45RAhigh/CD27high T cells were determined by flow cytometry on a PBMC aliquot from every donor. The protocol used for the library was 5' RACE. For sequencing, an Illumina HiSeq 2500 was employed. A second PCR of roughly 6 to 11 cycles was run with a J-beta primer mix and a sample-barcoded 5' primer. A unique molecular identifier was introduced onto each TCR beta cDNA molecule by a template-switch 5' adaptor carrying 12 random nucleotides. Each sample yielded at least 2.5 million CDR3-containing paired-end reads. First-strand cDNA was synthesized from all RNA with the Mint cDNA synthesis kit, primed by a TRBC-specific oligonucleotide. After uracil-DNA glycosylase treatment, a first 18-cycle PCR used universal primers M1SS and BC2_uni_R on all cDNA. As for the original processing: For normalization, 1 million high-quality reads, each with a distinct molecular identifier, were randomly selected from each sample. Instead of being binned into consensus sequences, reads with shared molecular identifiers were discarded. MiTCR, set to a Q25 quality threshold and the strictest error-elimination algorithm, was used for CDR3 identification, clonotype clustering and error correction. A nonparametric unseen species model with Euler transformation was used to estimate lower-bound total TCR beta diversity. The public reads were reprocessed in TCRdb via fastp at Q25 and MiXCR, keeping in-frame beta chains. Each record represents a unique CDR3 protein, reported with the most common genes and DNA among its rows. What appears here as the V and J calls and clone size reflects TCRdb's work, not the paper's. The sample records fewer than 1,200,000 distinct CDR3 sequences, about 25% of which are singletons. 0.65% to 0.75% of the sample comes from the top ten.

Study-wide findings and limitations: Observed TCR beta diversity correlated strongly with the percentage of naive T cells measured by flow cytometry. Because the CMV infection status of the donors was unknown, age-related changes in expanded clonotypes may potentially have been confounded. Total diversity estimates from one million sequenced T cells were considered lower bounds and underestimates. Because profiling used bulk unsorted PBMCs, naive and antigen-experienced compartments could not be compared conclusively. The long-lived group showed more naive CD4+ T cells, fewer expanded clones and increased TCR diversity than the aged group, suggesting age selection. As age increased, observed TCR beta diversity per million T cells dropped in a roughly linear way, and a significant reduction was already evident by age about 40.

This same sample was also taken into another study, of T cells of mothers and their children. The second study also describes: The donors were nine systemically healthy Caucasian individuals, made up of three mothers and their six children. cDNA synthesis used all of the extracted RNA, with 1.5 ug of RNA in each 15 ul reaction. In the second PCR, sample barcodes and 2-4 random nucleotides were introduced via the M1S primer. Each mother yielded over 8 million TCR beta CDR3 reads and each child roughly 3 million reads. TCR recombination output is similarly shaped by thymic selection in related and unrelated pairs, with a minor effect exerted by inherited differences. Normalized repertoire overlap was always slightly but never significantly higher in related than unrelated mother-child pairs. Persistent microchimeric T cell clones were not detected, at a sensitivity of approximately 100 clones per million clonotypes. To look for features that set related mother-child pairs apart from unrelated individuals, the researchers ran deep NGS to compare the TCR beta repertoires of mothers and children. The mean age was roughly 40 +/- 4 years for the mothers and around 11 +/- 4 years for the children. After adapter ligation was performed with NEBNext reagents, the libraries were sequenced on an Illumina HiSeq 2000 with 100+100 nt paired-end reads. To avoid cross-contamination, the mother libraries and the child libraries were prepared a month apart and sequenced in separate runs. Between roughly 500,000 and 2,300,000 distinct TCR beta clonotypes were identified per donor. Naive TCR beta clonotypes were estimated from low-frequency clonotypes matched to each donor's FACS-determined naive share, without sorting.

The sequence was collected from a girl aged 2-10 years in good health. Specimen: blood.

The base sequence is TGTGCCAGCAGCCCTGGGAACATTCAGTACTTC. Its translation reads: CASSPGNIQYF. The chain was built from TRBV7-2 and TRBJ2-4; the D gene remains uncertain. V and J lose 5 bases and 7 bases, and a span of 6 bases separates them. Reading the germline V gene gives CDR1 SGHTA and CDR2 FQGNSA. Spanning cysteine to phenylalanine, the CDR3 consists of 11 amino acids. CDR3 DNA is the only sequence kept; it has 33 bases, read in frame from the first base.